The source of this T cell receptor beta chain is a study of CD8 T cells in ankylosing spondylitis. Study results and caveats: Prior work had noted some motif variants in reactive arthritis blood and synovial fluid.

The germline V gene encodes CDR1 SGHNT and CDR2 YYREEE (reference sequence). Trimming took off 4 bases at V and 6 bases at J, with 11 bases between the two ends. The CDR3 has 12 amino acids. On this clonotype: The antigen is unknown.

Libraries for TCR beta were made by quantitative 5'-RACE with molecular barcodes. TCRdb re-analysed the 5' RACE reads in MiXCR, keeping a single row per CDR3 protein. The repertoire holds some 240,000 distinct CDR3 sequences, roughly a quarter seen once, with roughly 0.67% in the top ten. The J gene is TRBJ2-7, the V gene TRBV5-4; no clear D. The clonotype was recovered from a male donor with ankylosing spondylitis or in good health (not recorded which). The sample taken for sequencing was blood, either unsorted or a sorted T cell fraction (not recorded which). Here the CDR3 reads CASSRQGFEQYF. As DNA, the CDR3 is TGTGCCAGCAGCCGCCAAGGGTTCGAGCAGTACTTC.